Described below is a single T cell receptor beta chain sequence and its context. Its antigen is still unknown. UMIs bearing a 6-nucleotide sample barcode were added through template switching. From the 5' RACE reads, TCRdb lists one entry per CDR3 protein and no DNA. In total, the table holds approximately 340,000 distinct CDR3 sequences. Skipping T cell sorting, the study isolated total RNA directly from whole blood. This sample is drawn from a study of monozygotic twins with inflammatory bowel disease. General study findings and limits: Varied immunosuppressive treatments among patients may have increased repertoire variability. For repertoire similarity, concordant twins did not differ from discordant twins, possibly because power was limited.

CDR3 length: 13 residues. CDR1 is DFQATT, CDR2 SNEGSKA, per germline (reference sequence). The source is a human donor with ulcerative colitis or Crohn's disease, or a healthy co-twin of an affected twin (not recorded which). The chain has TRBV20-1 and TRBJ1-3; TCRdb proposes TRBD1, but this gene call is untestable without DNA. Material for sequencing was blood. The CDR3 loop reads CSARDSYRNTIYF.